This TCR beta chain was observed in a study of persistence of HIV-infected CD4 T cells. The libraries were made with immunoSEQ version 4 in survey mode. Profiled with immunoSEQ multiplex PCR; TCRdb holds only in-frame clones, not every one. The sample includes 35,000 to 40,000 clones, 80% of them seen just once. The stimulus was lysate of CMV-infected fibroblasts, roughly 9.2 ug/mL. CD40L-negative CD69-negative CD45RO-high memory CD4+ T cells were sorted as populations depleted of antigen-responding cells. Suppressive ART was started during chronic HIV-1 infection in these adults. Undetectable plasma HIV-1 RNA below 50 copies/mL lasted at least 4 years. Study-level results: Antigen-responding cells were enriched for degenerate expanded CDR3beta sequences.

Trimming took 5 bases from V and 10 from J, leaving 9 bases between them. CDR1 MGHDK and CDR2 SYGVNS come from the germline V gene. The CDR3 is made up of 11 amino acids. Concerning this clone itself: Its specificity is unknown.

The sample was CD4+ T cells sorted from PBMCs after roughly 18-hour stimulation, taken from a patient who received antiretroviral therapy. The clonotype was recovered from an adult man with HIV who was CMV-seropositive. J is TRBJ2-1 and V is TRBV25-1, with D perhaps TRBD1 (5 bases). CDR3 in amino acids: CASSLYREQFF. The CDR3 DNA reads as TGTGCCAGCAGTCTATACAGGGAGCAGTTCTTC.